This is a list of T cell receptor beta chains from one sample in a study of control samples from healthy donors and cancer patients. The data were produced by immunoSEQ multiplex PCR, yet TCRdb's version contains in-frame clones alone and is incomplete. The sample has 35,000 to 40,000 clones, about four fifths seen once. The specimen sequenced was PBMCs. The receptor source for this set is an older woman with lung cancer. Both conserved end residues are part of each CDR3. A D gene is named only where the DNA matches it firmly. Size is omitted from some rows. Given values are once, few, many or a class for expanded clones.

j_gene,abundance,d_gene,v_gene,CDR3nt,CDR3aa
TRBJ1-1,once,.,TRBV7-2,TGTGCCAGCAGCTCGGGACTAATTCCTATGAACACTGAAGCTTTCTTT,CASSSGLIPMNTEAFF
TRBJ1-3,.,TRBD1,TRBV23-1,TGCGCCAGCAGTCAATCGTGGGGGACAGGGACTCGAAGCCGCTCTGGAAACACCATATATTTT,CASSQSWGTGTRSRSGNTIYF
TRBJ1-2,once,.,TRBV12-3/TRBV12-4,TGTGCCAGCAGTTTTAGGCAGAACTATGGCTACACCTTC,CASSFRQNYGYTF
TRBJ1-2,.,.,TRBV6-5,TGTGCCAGCAGCTACCGGATCGGGACACAAAAGGGCTACACCTTC,CASSYRIGTQKGYTF
TRBJ2-2,once,.,TRBV19,TGTGCCAGTAGTATAGAATTGGGTTGGGAGCTGTTTTTT,CASSIELGWELFF
TRBJ1-4,.,TRBD1,TRBV4-2,TGTGCCAGCAGCCTAGGGGGCGAGGATGAAAAACTGTTTTTT,CASSLGGEDEKLFF
TRBJ2-3,few,.,TRBV7-3,TGTGCCAGCAGCTTCGGCGGGTCTAGCACAGATACGCAGTATTTT,CASSFGGSSTDTQYF
TRBJ1-6,once,.,TRBV11-3,TGTGCCAGCAGCTTGGGATATAATTCACCCCTCCACTTT,CASSLGYNSPLHF
TRBJ1-2,.,.,TRBV9,TGTGCCAGCAGCGACTTTCGGGACGCCAATAACTATGGCTACACCTTC,CASSDFRDANNYGYTF
TRBJ1-2,once,.,TRBV5-1,TGCGCCAGCAGCTTGTTCGAGACAGGAGCCTATGGCTACACCTTC,CASSLFETGAYGYTF
TRBJ2-1,.,.,TRBV5-1,TGCGCCAGCAGCTTGGGGGACTTCACTTACAATGAGCAGTTCTTC,CASSLGDFTYNEQFF
TRBJ1-2,.,.,TRBV6-5,TGTGCCAGCAGTCGGGACGGAGAAAACTATGGCTACACCTTC,CASSRDGENYGYTF
TRBJ2-7,.,TRBD2,TRBV6-6,TGTGCCAGCAGTTACGACCTAGCGGGCTACGAGCAGTACTTC,CASSYDLAGYEQYF
TRBJ1-2,.,.,TRBV7-3,TGTGCCAGCAGCTTAAACAGGGCCGACTATGGCTACACCTTC,CASSLNRADYGYTF
TRBJ2-7,.,.,TRBV7-9,TGTGCCAGCACCTCGACAGTCTACGAGCAGTACTTC,CASTSTVYEQYF
TRBJ1-1,.,.,TRBV30,TGTGCCTGGAGTGGGCCAGGCGGGAGTAGTAGCACTGAAGCTTTCTTT,CAWSGPGGSSSTEAFF
TRBJ1-1,.,TRBD1,TRBV6-5,TGTGCCAGCAGTTACCGGACAGGAGAAGCTTTCTTT,CASSYRTGEAFF
TRBJ1-4,.,.,TRBV5-1,TGCGCCAGCAGCTTGGGAATGAGGGACAAACTGTTTTTT,CASSLGMRDKLFF
TRBJ1-2,.,.,TRBV19,TGTGCCAGTAGTATAGGAAGGGGGGATTATGGCTACACCTTC,CASSIGRGDYGYTF
TRBJ2-1,.,TRBD1,TRBV27,TGTGCCAGCAGTCGCCCGGGACAGGGTGGCCCCGCCTTCACCAATGAGCAGTTCTTC,CASSRPGQGGPAFTNEQFF
TRBJ2-3,few,TRBD1,TRBV11-2,TGTGCCAGCAGCATGACAGGGGGAAATACGCAGTATTTT,CASSMTGGNTQYF
TRBJ1-2,.,.,TRBV6-5,TGTGCCAGCAGTCAACAGGGAAAGGAGGGCTACACCTTC,CASSQQGKEGYTF
TRBJ2-5,.,TRBD2,TRBV11-3,TGTGCCAGCAGCTTAGAAGGGAGCGGGAGGGGAGAGACCCAGTACTTC,CASSLEGSGRGETQYF
TRBJ1-2,.,.,TRBV27,TGTGCCAGCAGTTTATCGCATTCGGGGGGGGCGAAATATGGCTACACCTTC,CASSLSHSGGAKYGYTF
TRBJ2-2,once,.,TRBV6-6,TGTGCCAGCAGTCGGGCGGCAGGGGGGTTTGAGGCCGGGGAGCTGTTTTTT,CASSRAAGGFEAGELFF
TRBJ2-4,.,.,TRBV29-1,TGCAGCGTCGCTGCGAGGGATGTGAACATTCAGTACTTC,CSVAARDVNIQYF
TRBJ1-1,.,.,TRBV9,TGTGCCAGCAGCGCCGCCTTCGCAGGGGTGGGGGTGAACACTGAAGCTTTCTTT,CASSAAFAGVGVNTEAFF
TRBJ1-4,.,.,TRBV24-1,TGTGCCACCACCGCGGCAGCTTTTCTACTTAGAGAAAAACTGTTTTTT,CATTAAAFLLREKLFF
TRBJ1-4,.,.,TRBV25-1,TGTGCCAGCAGTGGAGGAAAAGATAATGAAAAACTGTTTTTT,CASSGGKDNEKLFF
TRBJ2-5,.,TRBD2,TRBV11-3,TGTGCCAGCAGCTCCGGGACTAGCGGGAGCTTACAGACCCAGTACTTC,CASSSGTSGSLQTQYF
TRBJ1-2,.,TRBD1,TRBV9,TGTGCCAGCAGCGTAGCCCCCGGACAGGGGACTAACTATGGCTACACCTTC,CASSVAPGQGTNYGYTF
TRBJ1-2,.,.,TRBV20-1,TGCAGTGCTAGGGGCTATGGCTACACCTTC,CSARGYGYTF
TRBJ1-5,.,.,TRBV15,TGTGCCACCAGCAGATCTAGCCAGCCCCAGCATTTT,CATSRSSQPQHF
TRBJ2-7,.,.,TRBV2,TGTGCCAGCAGGGAGGAATTCGACGAGCAGTACTTC,CASREEFDEQYF
TRBJ2-7,once,TRBD2,TRBV4-1,TGCGCCAGCAGCCAAGATCGAGGGACTAGCGGGAGATACGAGCAGTACTTC,CASSQDRGTSGRYEQYF
TRBJ2-6,.,.,TRBV6-2/TRBV6-3,TGTGCCAGCAGTATGACACGGACCTCTGGGGCCAACGTCCTGACTTTC,CASSMTRTSGANVLTF
TRBJ1-2,.,.,TRBV19,TGTGCCAGTAGCCATGGGGGTGTTACTAATGGCTACACCTTC,CASSHGGVTNGYTF
TRBJ2-7,few,.,TRBV7-2,TGTGCCAGCAGCCCAGGGGGGTACGAGCAGTACTTC,CASSPGGYEQYF
TRBJ1-1,.,TRBD1,TRBV6-1,TGTGCCAGCAGTGAAGCAGGGACAGGGCGAGCTTTCTTT,CASSEAGTGRAFF
TRBJ2-5,.,TRBD1,TRBV7-8,TGTGCCAGCAGCCGGGACAGGGATGAGACCCAGTACTTC,CASSRDRDETQYF
TRBJ1-6,.,.,TRBV5-4,TGTGCCAGCAGCTTCGAAGCCCTATATAATTCACCCCTCCACTTT,CASSFEALYNSPLHF
TRBJ2-5,.,.,TRBV5-5,TGTGCCAGCAGCTTGGGCTGGGGTCAAGAGACCCAGTACTTC,CASSLGWGQETQYF
TRBJ1-2,few,.,TRBV14,TGTGCCAGCAGCCAAGATTGGACAGACTATGGCTACACCTTC,CASSQDWTDYGYTF
TRBJ2-7,.,.,TRBV27,TGTGCCAGCAGTATAAGGGGGGGAACCTCCTACGAGCAGTACTTC,CASSIRGGTSYEQYF
TRBJ2-2,.,.,TRBV11-3,TGTGCCAGCAGTTTACTGGGGGCGACCGGGGAGCTGTTTTTT,CASSLLGATGELFF
TRBJ1-1,.,TRBD1,TRBV9,TGTGCCAGCAGTACAGGGGGGATCACTGAAGCTTTCTTT,CASSTGGITEAFF
TRBJ1-1,.,.,TRBV12-3/TRBV12-4,TGTGCCAGCACGGGTCTGACTGAAGCTTTCTTT,CASTGLTEAFF
TRBJ1-2,.,.,TRBV21-1,TGTGCCAGCAGCAAAGAACACGGCTACACCTTC,CASSKEHGYTF
TRBJ1-1,.,.,TRBV5-1,TGCGCCAGCAGCTCGTACTTCAGGGGCACTGAAGCTTTCTTT,CASSSYFRGTEAFF
TRBJ2-1,.,TRBD2,TRBV7-6,TGTGCCAGCAGCTTAGGGTCTAGCGGGAGCAATGAGCAGTTCTTC,CASSLGSSGSNEQFF
TRBJ2-5,.,TRBD2,TRBV30,TGTGCCTGTCTAGGACAAGGACTAGGCGATGGGACCCAGTACTTC,CACLGQGLGDGTQYF
TRBJ1-2,.,.,TRBV12-3/TRBV12-4,TGTGCCAGCAGTCTTGAGGGGTGGCATGGCTACACCTTC,CASSLEGWHGYTF